These 31 T cell receptor beta chains were all obtained from the same sample, sequenced in a study of molecular identifiers for immune sequencing clone quantification. MiXCR, run by TCRdb on the PCR reads, gives a single entry per CDR3 protein. In the table there are about 510,000 distinct CDR3 sequences, about a fifth of which are singletons. The sample comprised naive CD8+ T cells from blood, with Jurkat cell RNA spiked in. Documented subset: FACS-sorted CD8+CD4-CCR7+CD45RA+ naive T cells. Every receptor here comes from a human donor in good health. Some libraries in this study had Jurkat cell RNA spiked in.

This rearrangement joins TRBV24-1 to TRBJ2-7; D remains ambiguous. The CDR3 consists of 15 residues. V was clipped by 4 bases and J by 6 bases, with 18 bases between them. Germline values: CDR1 KGHDR, CDR2 SFDVKD. CDR3 sequence: CATSEWAEPLSEQYF. In DNA, the CDR3 is TGTGCCACCAGTGAATGGGCGGAGCCTCTAAGCGAGCAGTACTTC.

A remark on this clonotype: A much bigger clone sits one base away, suggesting this may be a read error. This chain uses TRBV7-9 with TRBJ2-2, with D possibly matching TRBD2 (6 bases). CDR1 is SEHNR, CDR2 FQNEAQ, per germline (reference sequence). The CDR3 consists of 14 residues. CDR3 coding DNA: TGTGCCACCAAACACCAGGGAAACACCGGGGGGCTGTTTTTT. Its translation: CATKHQGNTGGLFF.

At least ten counts were recorded for this clonotype. This rearrangement joins TRBV7-9 to TRBJ1-1, with D unresolved. CDR1 and CDR2 (germline): SEHNR, FQNEAQ (reference sequence). The germline V and J ends were trimmed by 3 bases and 6 bases, with 5 bases remaining between them. The CDR3 has 11 amino acids. The CDR3 coding sequence is TGTGCCAGCAGCTTGACCTCTGAAGCTTTCTTT. Translation: CASSLTSEAFF. Drawing the rest from reference TRBV7-9 and TRBJ1-1, the complete variable domain is DTGVSQNPRHKITKRGQNVTFRCDPISEHNRLYWYRQTLGQGPEFLTYFQNEAQLEKSRLLSDRFSAERPKGSFSTLEIQRTEQGDSAMYLCASSLTSEAFFGQGTRLTVV.

There are many counts of this clonotype. The CDR3, as DNA: TGTGCCAGCAGCTTTGGGAATCAGCCCCAGCATTTT. Translation gives CASSFGNQPQHF. The genes are TRBV13 and TRBJ1-5; D gene unclear. CDR3 size: 12 residues. The germline CDR1 and CDR2 sequences are PRHDT and FYEKMQ (reference sequence). Trimming pared 3 bases from V and 4 bases from J, leaving 4 bases between.

This clonotype was found a few times. The rearrangement links TRBV6-1 to TRBJ2-1, with TRBD1 identical over 7 bases. The V gene end was trimmed by 6 bases and the J gene end by 2 bases; junction bases not matched to a gene: 4. Germline V CDR1 and CDR2: MNHNS, SASEGT. The CDR3 is 14 residues long. The CDR3: CASRKQGTYNEQFF. CDR3 in DNA: TGTGCCAGCAGAAAACAGGGGACCTACAATGAGCAGTTCTTC.

This clonotype was recorded once. The V and J genes are TRBV30 and TRBJ2-3, with D unclear. V gave up 0 bases and J gave up 2 bases, with 9 bases separating them. The germline V gene has CDR1 GTSNPN and CDR2 SVGIG (reference sequence). This CDR3 spans 14 amino acids. This chain's CDR3 is CAWSVHTNTDTQYF. CDR3 coding DNA: TGTGCCTGGAGTGTTCACACTAACACAGATACGCAGTATTTT.

At least ten counts were recorded for this clonotype. The rearrangement joins TRBV19 to TRBJ2-2, with D uncertain. Looked up from germline, CDR1 is LNHDA and CDR2 is SQIVND (reference sequence). V lost 7 bases and J lost 5, with 8 bases in between. The CDR3 is 12 residues long. CDR3: CASIFETGELFF. CDR3 bases: TGTGCCAGTATCTTCGAGACCGGGGAGCTGTTTTTT.

This clonotype was picked up one time. This CDR3 fails to terminate in the conserved phenylalanine or tryptophan, so it likely reflects a read error. The V call is TRBV7-9, the J call TRBJ2-3, with D unclear. The CDR3 has 12 residues. Germline-derived CDR1 and CDR2 are SEHNR and FQNEAQ (reference sequence). Between the trimmed V and J ends, which lost 1 base and 4 bases, there was a span of 3 bases. CDR3 sequence reads: CASSLGADTQYL. CDR3 coding DNA: TGTGCCAGCAGCTTAGGGGCAGATACGCAGTATCTT.

In regard to this clonotype: The junction differs from germline at one of its ends, possibly a read error. This chain links TRBV19 with TRBJ2-7; D gene unclear. The CDR3 is 15 amino acids. The germline V gene encodes CDR1 LNHDA and CDR2 SQIVND (reference sequence). In nucleotides, the CDR3 is TGTGCCAATAGTATGTCGGGCGGTTACTGGTACGAGCAGTACTTC. It codes for CANSMSGGYWYEQYF.

This clonotype was counted a few times. This chain's CDR3 is CASSPPPGGAYEQYF. The CDR3, as DNA: TGTGCCAGCAGCCCACCCCCGGGAGGTGCCTACGAGCAGTACTTC. The rearrangement uses TRBV6-2 or TRBV6-3 and TRBJ2-7, with TRBD2 identical over 7 bases. With V trimmed by 6 bases and J by 2 bases, 10 bases remained unmatched. CDR1 and CDR2 (germline): MNHEY, SVGEGT. CDR3 length: 15 residues.

This clonotype was recorded a few times. The chain combines TRBV9 with TRBJ2-1, with 12 nucleotides matching TRBD2. The ends lost 4 bases at V and 9 bases at J; junction bases unmatched: 8. This CDR3 is 15 amino acids long. In germline, CDR1 is SGDLS, CDR2 YYNGEE. CDR3 nucleotides: TGTGCCAGCAGCCCGGAGTCTAGCGGGAGGGGTGAGCAGTTCTTC. Its translation: CASSPESSGRGEQFF. Full variable domain (outside the CDR3, taken from reference TRBV9 and TRBJ2-1): DSGVTQTPKHLITATGQRVTLRCSPRSGDLSVYWYQQSLDQGLQFLIQYYNGEERAKGNILERFSAQQFPDLHSELNLSSLELGDSALYFCASSPESSGRGEQFFGPGTRLTVL.

Remarks on this clonotype: A much larger clone differs by one base, so this may be a read error. The CDR3 nucleotides are TGTGCCAGCAGGGTTGGGGACACTGACGCTTTCTTT. Amino acids: CASRVGDTDAFF. The V gene is TRBV13, the J gene TRBJ1-1; D perhaps matches TRBD1 (6 bases). This CDR3 is built from 12 residues. Germline V gives CDR1 PRHDT, CDR2 FYEKMQ (reference sequence).

This clonotype was counted at least ten times. The gene calls are TRBV29-1 and TRBJ1-1, with TRBD1 as a possible D gene (5 bases). Germline V gene lookup returns CDR1 SQVTM and CDR2 ANQGSEA. Between the trimmed V and J ends, which lost 8 bases and 2 bases, there was a span of 12 bases. The CDR3 is made up of 12 amino acids. The CDR3 DNA follows: TGCAGCTTCCTCGACAGTAACACTGAAGCTTTCTTT. This codes for CSFLDSNTEAFF.

This clonotype has at least ten counts. V gene TRBV12-3 or TRBV12-4 combines with J gene TRBJ2-5, with TRBD1 identical over 7 bases. CDR3 size: 18 residues. The junction had 16 bases not matched to a gene; V was cut back by 4 bases and J by 2 bases. The CDR3 nucleotides read TGTGCCAGCAGTTCCCCTCCTTTTCATCAGGGGGAACAAGAGACCCAGTACTTC. Translation gives CASSSPPFHQGEQETQYF.

This clonotype has at least ten counts. V is TRBV5-1 and J is TRBJ2-3; D ambiguous. Between the trimmed V and J ends, which lost 4 bases and 7 bases, there was a span of 13 bases. The CDR3 covers 13 residues. Looked up from germline, CDR1 is SGHRS and CDR2 is YFSETQ. The CDR3 bases are TGCGCCAGCAGCCCCGAAAGTGCGAATACGCAGTATTTT. Translated: CASSPESANTQYF.

This clonotype was found many times. The chain uses TRBV7-9 and TRBJ2-5, with TRBD1 identical over 7 bases. This CDR3 is 16 amino acids long. The germline CDR1 and CDR2 sequences are SEHNR and FQNEAQ (reference sequence). Germline trimming cut 7 bases from V and 1 base from J; bases unmatched to any gene: 12. CDR3 nucleotide sequence: TGTGCCAGCACCATTGGTGAGGGGGCCTTCCAAGAGACCCAGTACTTC. It is translated as CASTIGEGAFQETQYF. Supplemented by reference TRBV7-9 and TRBJ2-5, the full variable domain reads DTGVSQNPRHKITKRGQNVTFRCDPISEHNRLYWYRQTLGQGPEFLTYFQNEAQLEKSRLLSDRFSAERPKGSFSTLEIQRTEQGDSAMYLCASTIGEGAFQETQYFGPGTRLLVL.

At least ten counts were recorded for this clonotype. The chain has TRBV12-3 or TRBV12-4 and TRBJ2-6, with D possibly being TRBD2 (5 bases). CDR3 length: 14 residues. V was trimmed by 7 bases and J by 8 bases, leaving 15 bases between them. CDR3 nucleotide sequence: TGTGCCAGCAAGGAGGCCACCGGGCCCAACGTCCTGACTTTC. It specifies CASKEATGPNVLTF.

This sequence joins TRBV6-5 and TRBJ2-1, with 12 bases lining up with TRBD2. CDR1 is MNHEY, CDR2 SVGAGI, per germline. Losses at the gene ends were 6 bases for V and 3 bases for J; bases not matched to a gene: 9. The CDR3 spans 17 residues. This CDR3 reads CASSSPLAGGVYNEQFF. The CDR3 nucleotides read TGTGCCAGCAGCTCCCCGCTAGCGGGAGGGGTCTACAATGAGCAGTTCTTC.

This clonotype was observed at least ten times. V is TRBV6-5 and J is TRBJ2-2, with D possibly matching TRBD2 (6 bases). The germline gives CDR1 MNHEY, CDR2 SVGAGI. This CDR3 has 17 residues. The V and J ends lost 0 bases and 5 bases respectively, with 16 bases between them. DNA of the CDR3: TGTGCCAGCAGTTACTCTTCCGGGGCAGGGAGGACCGGGGAGCTGTTTTTT. Translated: CASSYSSGAGRTGELFF.

This clonotype was picked up one time. A much larger clone lies a single base off, so this may be a read error. The chain links TRBV29-1 to TRBJ2-7; D possibly corresponds to TRBD1 (8 bases). From germline, CDR1 is SQVTM and CDR2 ANQGSEA. V lost 6 bases, J lost 1 base, and 22 bases lay in between. This CDR3 is 16 amino acids long. The CDR3 nucleotides are TGCAGCGTCTGCGGGAGCGGCCAGGGGGCTTCCTACGAGCAGTACTTC. Translation: CSVCGSGQGASYEQYF.

Comments on this clonotype: A much larger clone is a single base away; this may be a read error. The gene calls are TRBV12-3 or TRBV12-4 and TRBJ2-3; D may be TRBD1 or TRBD2 (6 bases each). V dropped 6 bases and J dropped 6 bases, with 25 bases sitting between them. CDR3 length: 17 residues. In DNA, the CDR3 is TGTGCCAGCAGGGACCGTTCGGGGGCAGGGCTGGCGGATACGCAGTATTTT. Residues: CASRDRSGAGLADTQYF.

The rearrangement uses TRBV4-3 and TRBJ2-3, with TRBD2 matching over 9 bases. V was pared by 0 bases and J by 4 bases, with 20 bases of the junction left unmatched. Per germline, CDR1 LGHNA and CDR2 YSLEER. The CDR3 has 21 amino acids. The CDR3 spells CASSQEERGLLTSGLPDTQYF. The DNA of the CDR3 is TGCGCCAGCAGCCAAGAGGAACGGGGCCTTTTGACTAGCGGACTACCAGATACGCAGTATTTT.

This clonotype was picked up many times. This sequence joins TRBV7-9 and TRBJ1-1; D ambiguous. V lost 6 bases, J lost 4 bases, and 12 bases lay in between. From germline, CDR1 is SEHNR and CDR2 FQNEAQ (reference sequence). This CDR3 is 13 amino acids long. CDR3 sequence reads: CASSFKIGTEAFF. Written as DNA, the CDR3 is TGTGCCAGCAGTTTTAAGATCGGCACTGAAGCTTTCTTT. The variable domain in full, with the rest retrieved from reference TRBV7-9 and TRBJ1-1, is DTGVSQNPRHKITKRGQNVTFRCDPISEHNRLYWYRQTLGQGPEFLTYFQNEAQLEKSRLLSDRFSAERPKGSFSTLEIQRTEQGDSAMYLCASSFKIGTEAFFGQGTRLTVV.

V gene TRBV7-3 combines with J gene TRBJ2-3; the D is unclear. V gave up 5 bases and J gave up 6 bases, with 15 bases separating them. CDR1 is SGHTA, CDR2 FQGTGA, per germline. The CDR3 is made up of 14 amino acids. CDR3 sequence reads: CASSNPHPADTQYF. The CDR3 DNA is TGTGCCAGCAGCAATCCCCACCCGGCGGATACGCAGTATTTT.

The chain uses TRBV3-1 and TRBJ1-1; the D is unclear. This CDR3 comprises 16 residues. Trimming cost V 6 bases and J 2 bases, with 19 bases left between them. Germline-derived CDR1 and CDR2 are LGHDT and YNNKEL (reference sequence). Here the CDR3 DNA reads TGTGCCAGCAGTCGATCCCTAGAGGGTTTAAACACTGAAGCTTTCTTT. As protein: CASSRSLEGLNTEAFF.

The chain recombines TRBV6-6 with TRBJ2-4; 8 bases match TRBD1. The CDR3 is 12 amino acids. Trimming removed 7 bases from V and 8 bases from J; junction bases left unmatched: 4. In germline, CDR1 is MNHNY, CDR2 SVGAGI (reference sequence). This chain's CDR3 is CASNRGDDIQYF. In nucleotides, the CDR3 is TGTGCCAGCAACAGGGGGGACGACATTCAGTACTTC.

This clonotype was seen repeatedly, ten times or more. This chain links TRBV28 with TRBJ2-3; 14 nucleotides line up with TRBD2. This CDR3 has 16 residues. In germline, CDR1 is MDHEN, CDR2 SYDVKM. Losses at the gene ends were 8 bases for V and 2 bases for J; bases not matched to a gene: 6. CDR3 region: CASAGTSGSPTDTQYF. The DNA of the CDR3 is TGTGCCAGCGCAGGGACTAGCGGGAGCCCCACAGATACGCAGTATTTT.

The rearrangement uses TRBV7-8 and TRBJ2-5, with D possibly being TRBD2 (6 bases). Trimming removed 0 bases at V and 5 bases at J, with 16 bases between. CDR1 and CDR2 from the germline V gene are SGHVS and FQNEAQ. CDR3 length equals 16 residues. CDR3 protein: CASSLARGGVAETQYF. CDR3 coding DNA: TGTGCCAGCAGCTTAGCGCGAGGAGGGGTCGCGGAGACCCAGTACTTC.

As regards this clonotype: A much bigger clone sits one base away, suggesting this may be a read error. No conserved phenylalanine or tryptophan ends this CDR3, so it is likely a read error. The chain combines TRBV28 with TRBJ1-5; unclear D gene. The CDR3 runs to 17 residues. CDR1 and CDR2 (germline): MDHEN, SYDVKM. Between the trimmed V and J ends, which lost 1 base and 4 bases, there was a span of 17 bases. The DNA of the CDR3 is TGTGCCAGCAGTTTATCCGGGGTAAGAGGTTCTAATCAGCCCCAGCATCTT. Protein product: CASSLSGVRGSNQPQHL.

This clonotype was observed many times. The V call is TRBV6-5, the J call TRBJ2-2; 14 nucleotides align to TRBD2. Trimming removed 9 bases from V and 7 bases from J; junction bases left unmatched: 7. Germline loops: CDR1 MNHEY, CDR2 SVGAGI. This CDR3 comprises 15 residues. CDR3 loop: CASWTSGGRGGELFF. DNA of the CDR3: TGTGCCAGTTGGACTAGCGGGGGGCGGGGCGGGGAGCTGTTTTTT.

This clonotype was recorded at least ten times. The genes are TRBV4-3 and TRBJ2-3; no definite D call. Germline CDR1 reads LGHNA; CDR2 reads YSLEER. The V and J ends lost 0 bases and 2 bases respectively, with 6 bases between them. The CDR3 is made up of 14 amino acids. The chain's CDR3 is CASSQDKTTDTQYF. As DNA, the CDR3 is TGCGCCAGCAGCCAAGATAAGACCACAGATACGCAGTATTTT.